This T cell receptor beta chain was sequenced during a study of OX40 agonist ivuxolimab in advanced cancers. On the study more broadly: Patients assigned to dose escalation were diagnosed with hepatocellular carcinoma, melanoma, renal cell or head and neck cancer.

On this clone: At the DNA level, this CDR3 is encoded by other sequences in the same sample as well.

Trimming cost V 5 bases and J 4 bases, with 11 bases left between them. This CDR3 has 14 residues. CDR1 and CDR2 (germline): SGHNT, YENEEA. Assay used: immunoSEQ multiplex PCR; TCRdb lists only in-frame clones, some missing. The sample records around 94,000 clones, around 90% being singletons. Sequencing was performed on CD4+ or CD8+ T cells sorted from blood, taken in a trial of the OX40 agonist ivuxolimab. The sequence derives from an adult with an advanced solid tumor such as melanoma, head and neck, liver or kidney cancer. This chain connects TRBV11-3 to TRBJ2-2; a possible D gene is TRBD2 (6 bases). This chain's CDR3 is CASSLARGTGELFF. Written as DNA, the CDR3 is TGTGCCAGCAGCCTAGCGAGGGGCACCGGGGAGCTGTTTTTT. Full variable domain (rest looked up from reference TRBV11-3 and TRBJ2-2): EAGVVQSPRYKIIEKKQPVAFWCNPISGHNTLYWYLQNLGQGPELLIRYENEEAVDDSQLPKDRFSAERLKGVDSTLKIQPAELGDSAVYLCASSLARGTGELFFGEGSRLTVL.